This is a list of T cell receptor beta chains from one sample in a study of cytotoxic CD8 clonotypes in ibrutinib-treated CLL. Using immunoSEQ multiplex PCR, the repertoire was profiled, and TCRdb retains in-frame clones only, with some absent. The repertoire holds 30,000 to 40,000 clones, with roughly three quarters as singletons. Here the sequenced sample was PBMCs, taken before ibrutinib treatment. The receptors originated from a human donor with chronic lymphocytic leukemia. Both conserved end residues are part of each CDR3. A D gene is named only where the DNA matches it firmly. Not all rows give a size; the values are once, few, many and, for expanded clones, a class.

clone_size: NA; d_call: TRBD1; j_call: TRBJ2-5; v_call: TRBV5-6; cdr3_nt: TGTGCCAGCAGCTTCGGACAGGGGGCGGAGACCCAGTACTTC; cdr3_aa: CASSFGQGAETQYF
clone_size: NA; d_call: NA; j_call: TRBJ2-1; v_call: TRBV10-3; cdr3_nt: TGTGCCATCAGTGACACTAGCAGCGAGCAGTTCTTC; cdr3_aa: CAISDTSSEQFF
clone_size: NA; d_call: NA; j_call: TRBJ2-5; v_call: TRBV6-5; cdr3_nt: TGTGCCAGCGGTGGGTACAGCGGACAAGAGACCCAGTACTTC; cdr3_aa: CASGGYSGQETQYF
clone_size: NA; d_call: NA; j_call: TRBJ1-5; v_call: TRBV19; cdr3_nt: TGTGCCAGTAGTCCCCAGGGAGGGGGCAATCAGCCCCAGCATTTT; cdr3_aa: CASSPQGGGNQPQHF
clone_size: NA; d_call: TRBD2; j_call: TRBJ2-7; v_call: TRBV7-8; cdr3_nt: TGTGCCAGCAGCTTACGCGGACTAGCCTACGAGCAGTACTTC; cdr3_aa: CASSLRGLAYEQYF
clone_size: NA; d_call: TRBD1; j_call: TRBJ2-7; v_call: TRBV10-3; cdr3_nt: TGTGCCATCAGCGATGGGACAGGGGTCTACGAGCAGTACTTC; cdr3_aa: CAISDGTGVYEQYF
clone_size: once; d_call: TRBD1; j_call: TRBJ2-5; v_call: TRBV28; cdr3_nt: TGTGCCAGCAGTTCCACAGGGGGGGAGACCCAGTACTTC; cdr3_aa: CASSSTGGETQYF
clone_size: NA; d_call: NA; j_call: TRBJ2-2; v_call: TRBV9; cdr3_nt: TGTGCCAGCAGCGTAGGGCCCGGGGAGCTGTTTTTT; cdr3_aa: CASSVGPGELFF
clone_size: NA; d_call: TRBD2; j_call: TRBJ2-2; v_call: TRBV19; cdr3_nt: TGTGCCAGTCAGAACCTACGGGAGGCCGGGGAGCTGTTTTTT; cdr3_aa: CASQNLREAGELFF
clone_size: NA; d_call: TRBD1; j_call: TRBJ1-5; v_call: TRBV9; cdr3_nt: TGTGCCAGCAGCGTAGCAGGGGGTCGCGATCAGCCCCAGCATTTT; cdr3_aa: CASSVAGGRDQPQHF
clone_size: few; d_call: TRBD1; j_call: TRBJ1-2; v_call: TRBV11-1; cdr3_nt: TGTGCCAGCAGCTCGACAGGGATTGTTGGCTACACCTTC; cdr3_aa: CASSSTGIVGYTF
clone_size: NA; d_call: TRBD2; j_call: TRBJ2-3; v_call: TRBV2; cdr3_nt: TGTGCCAGCAGCCAGGAGTGGCTAGCGGTCACAGATACGCAGTATTTT; cdr3_aa: CASSQEWLAVTDTQYF
clone_size: NA; d_call: NA; j_call: TRBJ1-2; v_call: TRBV4-3; cdr3_nt: TGCGCCAGCAGCCAAGATCCCACAGGTCCCTATGGCTACACCTTC; cdr3_aa: CASSQDPTGPYGYTF
clone_size: NA; d_call: NA; j_call: TRBJ1-1; v_call: TRBV19; cdr3_nt: TGTGCCAGTAGTCCTTGGACAGAAGGCACTGAAGCTTTCTTT; cdr3_aa: CASSPWTEGTEAFF
clone_size: NA; d_call: NA; j_call: TRBJ1-2; v_call: TRBV13; cdr3_nt: TGTGCCAGCAGCCCCGACCCCTATGGCTACACCTTC; cdr3_aa: CASSPDPYGYTF
clone_size: NA; d_call: TRBD2; j_call: TRBJ2-1; v_call: TRBV10-3; cdr3_nt: TGTGCCATCAGCGCGGGTAGCGGGGGGGCCGTCGATGAGCAGTTCTTC; cdr3_aa: CAISAGSGGAVDEQFF
clone_size: NA; d_call: NA; j_call: TRBJ1-1; v_call: TRBV5-6; cdr3_nt: TGTGCCAGCAGCTTGGGACAGCTGGGGGGAGCTTTCTTT; cdr3_aa: CASSLGQLGGAFF